The 5 T cell receptor beta chains below were found in one sample sequenced in a study of OX40 agonist ivuxolimab in advanced cancers. Clones were read by immunoSEQ multiplex PCR, and TCRdb kept only the in-frame ones, dropping some. The sample has about 84,000 clones; roughly 87% are singletons. The specimen comprised CD4+ or CD8+ T cells sorted from blood, sampled in a trial of the OX40 agonist ivuxolimab. These receptors were obtained from an adult with an advanced solid tumor such as melanoma, head and neck, liver or kidney cancer.

The CDR3 loop reads CASSFLQGADEQYF. The CDR3 DNA reads TGTGCCAGCAGCTTCTTACAGGGGGCAGACGAGCAGTACTTC. This rearrangement joins TRBV7-6 to TRBJ2-7; 9 bases agree with TRBD1. Germline CDR1 is SGHVS and CDR2 is FNYEAQ. V lost 3 bases to trimming and J lost 5 bases; unmatched junction nucleotides: 5. The CDR3 is 14 amino acids.

The CDR3 sequence: CASTHGQRDYGYTF. The CDR3 DNA is TGTGCCAGCACCCACGGACAGCGAGACTATGGCTACACCTTC. The V call is TRBV19, the J call TRBJ1-2; D might be TRBD1 (6 bases). The CDR3 has 14 residues. Germline CDR1 reads LNHDA; CDR2 reads SQIVND (reference sequence). The V gene lost 9 bases and the J gene lost 3 bases, with 17 bases spanning the gap.

CDR3 DNA: TGTGCCAGCAGCCCTCGCGTTTGGGGGAGCGACGCAGAGCAGTACTTC. It translates to CASSPRVWGSDAEQYF. This sequence joins TRBV11-2 and TRBJ2-7; the D call may be TRBD1 or TRBD2 (5 bases each). Per the germline V gene, CDR1 is SGHAT and CDR2 is FQNNGV. V lost 5 bases, J lost 7 bases, and 24 bases lay in between. This CDR3 spans 16 amino acids.

This clone was seen a single time. The chain links TRBV7-3 to TRBJ2-5, with 9 bases lining up with TRBD1. V was pared by 2 bases and J by 5 bases, with 6 bases of the junction left unmatched. This CDR3 contains 15 residues. Germline loops: CDR1 SGHTA, CDR2 FQGTGA. CDR3 coding DNA: TGTGCCAGCAGCTTAGGGGACAGGGATCGGGAGACCCAGTACTTC. Its protein product is CASSLGDRDRETQYF.

The chain is built from TRBV7-6 and TRBJ1-6, with D uncertain. Deletions cut 7 bases from V and 10 bases from J, with 14 bases between. Germline V gene data show CDR1 as SGHVS and CDR2 as FNYEAQ. CDR3 length equals 13 residues. The CDR3 loop reads CASTQAPGSPLHF. The CDR3, as DNA: TGTGCCAGCACCCAAGCCCCGGGATCACCCCTCCACTTT.